This T cell receptor beta chain stems from a study of shared clonotypes between healthy human individuals. Nashville, Tennessee was home to all donors, who were Caucasian adults. Sequencing was performed with immunoSEQ multiplex PCR; in TCRdb, only in-frame clones are kept and a portion is missing. The data hold roughly 1,500,000 clones, with about 98% observed a single time. V lost 5 bases, J lost 4 bases, and 6 bases stayed unmatched. Germline lookup yields CDR1 SGDLS and CDR2 YYNGEE. The CDR3 is made up of 14 amino acids. V gene TRBV9 combines with J gene TRBJ1-3; 7 bases map to TRBD1. Sequenced material: naive CD4+ T cells sorted from blood. Subset reported: CD45RA+ positively selected. The TCR originated in a man under 40 in good health. CDR3 sequence (DNA): TGTGCCAGCAGTTCAGGGGGTTACGGAAACACCATATATTTT. Amino acids: CASSSGGYGNTIYF. Supplemented by reference TRBV9 and TRBJ1-3, the full variable domain reads DSGVTQTPKHLITATGQRVTLRCSPRSGDLSVYWYQQSLDQGLQFLIQYYNGEERAKGNILERFSAQQFPDLHSELNLSSLELGDSALYFCASSSGGYGNTIYFGEGSWLTVV.